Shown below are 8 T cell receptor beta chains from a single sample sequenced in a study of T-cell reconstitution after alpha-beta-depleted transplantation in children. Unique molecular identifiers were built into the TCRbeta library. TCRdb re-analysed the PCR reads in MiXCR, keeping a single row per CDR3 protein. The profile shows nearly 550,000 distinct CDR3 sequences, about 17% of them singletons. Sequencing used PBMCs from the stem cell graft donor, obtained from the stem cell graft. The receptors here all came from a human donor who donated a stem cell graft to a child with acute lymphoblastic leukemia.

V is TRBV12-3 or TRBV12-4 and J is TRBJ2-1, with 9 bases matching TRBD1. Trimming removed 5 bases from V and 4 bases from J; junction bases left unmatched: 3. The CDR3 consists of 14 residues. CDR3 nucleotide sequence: TGTGCCAGCAGTGGACAGGGGCCGTACAATGAGCAGTTCTTC. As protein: CASSGQGPYNEQFF.

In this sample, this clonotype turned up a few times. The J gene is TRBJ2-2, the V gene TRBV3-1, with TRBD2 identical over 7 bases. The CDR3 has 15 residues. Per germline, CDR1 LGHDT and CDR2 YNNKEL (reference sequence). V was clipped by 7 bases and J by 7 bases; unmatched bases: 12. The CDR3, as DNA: TGTGCCAGCATCGGGCGGGAGAAGATGAGCGGGGAGCTGTTTTTT. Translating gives CASIGREKMSGELFF.

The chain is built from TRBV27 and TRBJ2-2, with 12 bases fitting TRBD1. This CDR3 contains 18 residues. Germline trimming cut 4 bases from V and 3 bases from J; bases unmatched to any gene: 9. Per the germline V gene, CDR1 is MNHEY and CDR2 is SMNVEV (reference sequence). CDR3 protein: CASSSIRDRGPDTGELFF. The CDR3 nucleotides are TGTGCCAGCAGTTCCATTCGGGACAGGGGGCCCGACACCGGGGAGCTGTTTTTT.

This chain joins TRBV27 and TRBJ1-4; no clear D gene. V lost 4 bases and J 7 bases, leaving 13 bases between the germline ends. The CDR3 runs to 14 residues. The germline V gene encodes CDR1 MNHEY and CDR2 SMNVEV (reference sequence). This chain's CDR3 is CASSSQTKLEKLFF. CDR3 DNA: TGTGCCAGCAGTTCCCAGACAAAGCTTGAAAAACTGTTTTTT.

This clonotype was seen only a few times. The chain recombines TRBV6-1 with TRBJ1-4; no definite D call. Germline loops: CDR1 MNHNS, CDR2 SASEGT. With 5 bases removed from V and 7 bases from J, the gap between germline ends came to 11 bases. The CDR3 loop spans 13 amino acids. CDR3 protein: CASSPILGEKLFF. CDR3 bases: TGTGCCAGCAGTCCGATTCTGGGTGAAAAACTGTTTTTT.

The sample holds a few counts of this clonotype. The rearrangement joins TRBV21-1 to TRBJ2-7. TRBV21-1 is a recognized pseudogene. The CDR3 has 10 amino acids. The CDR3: CASSKYEQYF. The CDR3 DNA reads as TGTGCCAGCAGCAAATACGAGCAGTACTTC.

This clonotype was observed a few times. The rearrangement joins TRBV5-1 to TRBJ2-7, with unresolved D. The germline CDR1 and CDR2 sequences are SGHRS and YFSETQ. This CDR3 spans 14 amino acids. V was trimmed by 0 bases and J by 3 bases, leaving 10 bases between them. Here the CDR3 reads CASSLERGDYEQYF. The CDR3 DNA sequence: TGCGCCAGCAGCTTGGAACGAGGAGACTACGAGCAGTACTTC.

CDR3 coding DNA: TGTGCCACCAGACTCTCGGTCGGTGGAACAGATACGCAGTATTTT. It translates to CATRLSVGGTDTQYF. This chain uses TRBV15 with TRBJ2-3; D is undetermined. This CDR3 has 15 amino acids. Germline V gene sequence: CDR1 LNHNV, CDR2 YYDKDF (reference sequence). V lost 6 bases and J lost 3, with 16 bases in between.